This TCR beta chain was obtained from a study of shared clonotypes between healthy human individuals. Study details: The plates for each donor numbered three CD4 naive, three CD4 memory, two CD8 naive and one CD8 memory.

Clones were sequenced by immunoSEQ multiplex PCR, and TCRdb holds only the in-frame ones, with some missing. The sample records roughly 400,000 clones, around 96% being singletons. Findings of the study overall: Some naive CD4 clonotypes, around 4.7%, turned up in common across several donors.

Trimming cost V 0 bases and J 4 bases, with 13 bases left between them. CDR1 is SGHNT and CDR2 is YYREEE in the germline V gene (reference sequence). This CDR3 spans 16 amino acids. For this clone: The antigen remains unidentified.

Sequencing was performed on memory CD8+ T cells sorted from blood. Subset in this sample: CD45RO+ cells pooled with CCR7-negative TemRA cells. This TCR was sampled from a man aged 30-40 years in good health. This chain connects TRBV5-4 to TRBJ2-2; unclear D gene. The CDR3, as DNA: TGTGCCAGCAGCTTGGGGGTCGCAGGCAGCACCGGGGAGCTGTTTTTT. Protein product: CASSLGVAGSTGELFF.